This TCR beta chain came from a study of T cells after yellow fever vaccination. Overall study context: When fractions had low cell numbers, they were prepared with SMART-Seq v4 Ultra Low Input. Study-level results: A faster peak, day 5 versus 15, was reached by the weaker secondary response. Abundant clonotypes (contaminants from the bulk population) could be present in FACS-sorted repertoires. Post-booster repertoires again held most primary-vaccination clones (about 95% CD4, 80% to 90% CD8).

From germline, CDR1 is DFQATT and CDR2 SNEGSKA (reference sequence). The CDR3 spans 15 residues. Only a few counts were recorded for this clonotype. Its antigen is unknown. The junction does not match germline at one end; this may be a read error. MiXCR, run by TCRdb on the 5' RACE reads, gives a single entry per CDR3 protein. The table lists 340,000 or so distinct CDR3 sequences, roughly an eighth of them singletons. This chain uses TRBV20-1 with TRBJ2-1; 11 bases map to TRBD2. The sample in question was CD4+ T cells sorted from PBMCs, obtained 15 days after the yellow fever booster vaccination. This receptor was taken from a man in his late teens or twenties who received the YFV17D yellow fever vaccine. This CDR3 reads CSAGEGLAVYNEQFF. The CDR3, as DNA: TGCAGTGCTGGAGAGGGACTAGCGGTGTACAATGAGCAGTTCTTC.